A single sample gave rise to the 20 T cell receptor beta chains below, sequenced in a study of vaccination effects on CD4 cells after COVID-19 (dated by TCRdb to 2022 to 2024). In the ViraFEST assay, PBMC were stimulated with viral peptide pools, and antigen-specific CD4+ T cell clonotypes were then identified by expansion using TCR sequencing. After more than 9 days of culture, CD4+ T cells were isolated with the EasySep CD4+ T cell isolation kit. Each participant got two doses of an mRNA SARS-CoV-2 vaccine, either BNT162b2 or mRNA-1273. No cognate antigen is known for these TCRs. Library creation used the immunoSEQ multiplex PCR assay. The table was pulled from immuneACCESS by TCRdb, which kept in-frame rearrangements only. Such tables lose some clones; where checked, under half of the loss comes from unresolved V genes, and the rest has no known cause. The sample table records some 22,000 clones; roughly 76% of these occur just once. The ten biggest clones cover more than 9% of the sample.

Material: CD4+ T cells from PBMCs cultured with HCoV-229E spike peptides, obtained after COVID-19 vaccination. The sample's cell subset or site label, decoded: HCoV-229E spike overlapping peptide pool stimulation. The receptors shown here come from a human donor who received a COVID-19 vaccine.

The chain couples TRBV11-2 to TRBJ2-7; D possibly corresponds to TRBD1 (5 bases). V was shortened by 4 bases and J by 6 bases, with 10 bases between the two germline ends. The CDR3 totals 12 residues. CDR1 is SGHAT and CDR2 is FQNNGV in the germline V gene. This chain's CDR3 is CASSSTGFEQYF. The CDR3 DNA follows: TGTGCCAGCAGCTCAACAGGATTCGAGCAGTACTTC.

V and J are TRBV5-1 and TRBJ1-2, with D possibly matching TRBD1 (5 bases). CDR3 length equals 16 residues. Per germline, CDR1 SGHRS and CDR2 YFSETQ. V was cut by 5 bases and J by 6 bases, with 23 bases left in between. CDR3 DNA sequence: TGCGCCAGCAGAAAGACCGGGGGGTCTTCTGATCATGGCTACACCTTC. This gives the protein CASRKTGGSSDHGYTF.

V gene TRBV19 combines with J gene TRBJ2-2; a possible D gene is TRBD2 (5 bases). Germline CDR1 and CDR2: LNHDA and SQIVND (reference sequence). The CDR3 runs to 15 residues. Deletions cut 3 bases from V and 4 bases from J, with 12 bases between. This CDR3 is CASSMGFRGTGELFF. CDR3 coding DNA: TGTGCCAGTAGTATGGGGTTTCGGGGCACCGGGGAGCTGTTTTTT.

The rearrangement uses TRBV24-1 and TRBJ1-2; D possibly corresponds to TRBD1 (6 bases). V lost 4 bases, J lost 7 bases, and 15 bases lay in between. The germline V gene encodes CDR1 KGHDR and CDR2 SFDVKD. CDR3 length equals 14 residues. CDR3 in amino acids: CATSDPGQHGGYTF. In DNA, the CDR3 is TGTGCCACCAGTGACCCAGGACAGCACGGTGGCTACACCTTC.

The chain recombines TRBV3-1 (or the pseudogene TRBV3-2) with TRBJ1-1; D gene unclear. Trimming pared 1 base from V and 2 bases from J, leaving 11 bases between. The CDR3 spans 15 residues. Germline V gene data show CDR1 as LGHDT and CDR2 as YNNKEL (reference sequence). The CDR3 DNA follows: TGTGCCAGCAGCCAAGGGACGGCCAGTAACACTGAAGCTTTCTTT. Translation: CASSQGTASNTEAFF.

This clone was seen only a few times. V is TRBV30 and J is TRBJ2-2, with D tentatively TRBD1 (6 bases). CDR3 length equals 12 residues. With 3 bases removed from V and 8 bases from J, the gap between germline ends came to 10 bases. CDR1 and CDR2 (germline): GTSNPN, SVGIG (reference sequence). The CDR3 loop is CAWSRGTGELFF. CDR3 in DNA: TGTGCCTGGAGCAGGGGCACAGGGGAGCTGTTTTTT.

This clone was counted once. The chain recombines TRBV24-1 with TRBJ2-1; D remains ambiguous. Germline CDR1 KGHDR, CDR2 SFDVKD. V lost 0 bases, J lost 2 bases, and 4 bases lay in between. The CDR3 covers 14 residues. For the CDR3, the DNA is TGTGCCACCAGTGATTTGGAGACCTACAATGAGCAGTTCTTC. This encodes CATSDLETYNEQFF.

The CDR3 coding sequence is TGTGCCAGCAGCTTAGGCGGCACAGCCTACGAGCAGTACTTC. Its translation: CASSLGGTAYEQYF. V gene TRBV7-2 combines with J gene TRBJ2-7; no definite D call. The CDR3 extends over 14 amino acids. Germline CDR1 is SGHTA and CDR2 is FQGNSA. Between the trimmed V and J ends, which lost 1 base and 2 bases, there was a span of 9 bases.

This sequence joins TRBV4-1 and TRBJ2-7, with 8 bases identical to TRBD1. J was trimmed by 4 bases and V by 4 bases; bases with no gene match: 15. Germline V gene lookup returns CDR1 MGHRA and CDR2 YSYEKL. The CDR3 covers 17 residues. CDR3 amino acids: CASSRVITGTGPYEQYF. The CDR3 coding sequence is TGCGCCAGCAGCCGAGTAATAACAGGGACAGGTCCATACGAGCAGTACTTC.

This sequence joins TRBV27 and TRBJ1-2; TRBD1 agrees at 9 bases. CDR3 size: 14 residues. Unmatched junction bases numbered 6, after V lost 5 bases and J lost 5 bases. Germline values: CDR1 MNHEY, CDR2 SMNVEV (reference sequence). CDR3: CASSTGQGLYGYTF. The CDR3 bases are TGTGCCAGCAGTACGGGACAGGGCCTATATGGCTACACCTTC.

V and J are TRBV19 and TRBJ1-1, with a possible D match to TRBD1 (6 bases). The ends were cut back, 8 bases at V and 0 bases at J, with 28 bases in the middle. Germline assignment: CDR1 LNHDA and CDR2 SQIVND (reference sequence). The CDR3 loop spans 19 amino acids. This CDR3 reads CASPPRVTGATPMNTEAFF. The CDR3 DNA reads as TGTGCCAGTCCCCCTAGAGTTACGGGGGCGACTCCAATGAACACTGAAGCTTTCTTT.

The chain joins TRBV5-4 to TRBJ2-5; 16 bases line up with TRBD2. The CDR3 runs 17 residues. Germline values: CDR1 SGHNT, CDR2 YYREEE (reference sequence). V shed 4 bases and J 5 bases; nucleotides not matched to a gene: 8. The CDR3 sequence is CASSPGLAGGPEETQYF. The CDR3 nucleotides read TGTGCCAGCAGCCCGGGACTAGCGGGAGGGCCGGAGGAGACCCAGTACTTC.

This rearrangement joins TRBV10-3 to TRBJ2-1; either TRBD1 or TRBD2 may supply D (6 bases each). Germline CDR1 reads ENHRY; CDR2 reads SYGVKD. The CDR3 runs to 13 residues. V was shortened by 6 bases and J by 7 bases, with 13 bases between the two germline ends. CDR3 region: CAIRGGINNEQFF. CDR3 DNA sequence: TGTGCCATCAGAGGGGGGATTAATAATGAGCAGTTCTTC.

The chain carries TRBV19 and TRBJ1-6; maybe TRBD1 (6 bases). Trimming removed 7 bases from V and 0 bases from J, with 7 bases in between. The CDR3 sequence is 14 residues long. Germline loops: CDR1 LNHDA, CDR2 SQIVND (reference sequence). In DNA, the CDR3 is TGTGCCAGTACGGGGGCCTCCTATAATTCACCCCTCCACTTT. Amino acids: CASTGASYNSPLHF. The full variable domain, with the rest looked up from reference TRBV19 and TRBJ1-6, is DGGITQSPKYLFRKEGQNVTLSCEQNLNHDAMYWYRQDPGQGLRLIYYSQIVNDFQKGDIAEGYSVSREKKESFPLTVTSAQKNPTAFYLCASTGASYNSPLHFGNGTRLTVT.

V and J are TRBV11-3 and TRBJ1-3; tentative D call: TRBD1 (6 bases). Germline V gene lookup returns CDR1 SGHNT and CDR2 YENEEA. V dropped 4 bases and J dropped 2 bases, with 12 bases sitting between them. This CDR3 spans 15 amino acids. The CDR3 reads CASSSGGDPGNTIYF. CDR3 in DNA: TGTGCCAGCAGCTCGGGGGGCGACCCTGGAAACACCATATATTTT.

The CDR3 reads CASSFGQGGEKLFF. Here the CDR3 DNA reads TGCGCCAGCAGCTTTGGCCAGGGTGGCGAAAAACTGTTTTTT. The J gene is TRBJ1-4, the V gene TRBV5-1; D might be TRBD1 (5 bases). The CDR3 sequence is 14 residues long. With 2 bases removed from V and 8 bases from J, the gap between germline ends came to 13 bases. The germline V gene has CDR1 SGHRS and CDR2 YFSETQ.

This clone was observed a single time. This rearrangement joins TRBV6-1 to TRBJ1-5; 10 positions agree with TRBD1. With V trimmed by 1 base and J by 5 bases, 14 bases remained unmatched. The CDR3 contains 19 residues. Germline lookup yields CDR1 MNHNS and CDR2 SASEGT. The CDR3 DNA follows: TGTGCCAGCAGTGAAGAGGCGGGACAGGGGCGGAGGGGAGATCAGCCCCAGCATTTT. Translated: CASSEEAGQGRRGDQPQHF.

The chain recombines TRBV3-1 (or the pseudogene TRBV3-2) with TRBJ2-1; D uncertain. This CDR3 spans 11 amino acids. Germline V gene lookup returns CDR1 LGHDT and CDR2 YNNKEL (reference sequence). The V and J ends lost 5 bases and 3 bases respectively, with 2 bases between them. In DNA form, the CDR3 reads TGTGCCAGCAGCATCTACAATGAGCAGTTCTTC. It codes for CASSIYNEQFF.

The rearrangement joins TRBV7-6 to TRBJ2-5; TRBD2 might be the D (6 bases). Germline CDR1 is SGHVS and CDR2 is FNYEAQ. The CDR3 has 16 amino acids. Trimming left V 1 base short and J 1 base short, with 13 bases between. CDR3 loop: CASSLVVSGLQETQYF. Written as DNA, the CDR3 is TGTGCCAGCAGCTTAGTAGTTAGCGGACTCCAAGAGACCCAGTACTTC.

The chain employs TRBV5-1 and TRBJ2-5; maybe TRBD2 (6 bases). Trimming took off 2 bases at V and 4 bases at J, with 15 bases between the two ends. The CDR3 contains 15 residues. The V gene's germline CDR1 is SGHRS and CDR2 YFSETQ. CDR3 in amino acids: CASSFGQGGTETQYF. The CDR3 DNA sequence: TGCGCCAGCAGCTTCGGGCAGGGCGGGACAGAGACCCAGTACTTC.